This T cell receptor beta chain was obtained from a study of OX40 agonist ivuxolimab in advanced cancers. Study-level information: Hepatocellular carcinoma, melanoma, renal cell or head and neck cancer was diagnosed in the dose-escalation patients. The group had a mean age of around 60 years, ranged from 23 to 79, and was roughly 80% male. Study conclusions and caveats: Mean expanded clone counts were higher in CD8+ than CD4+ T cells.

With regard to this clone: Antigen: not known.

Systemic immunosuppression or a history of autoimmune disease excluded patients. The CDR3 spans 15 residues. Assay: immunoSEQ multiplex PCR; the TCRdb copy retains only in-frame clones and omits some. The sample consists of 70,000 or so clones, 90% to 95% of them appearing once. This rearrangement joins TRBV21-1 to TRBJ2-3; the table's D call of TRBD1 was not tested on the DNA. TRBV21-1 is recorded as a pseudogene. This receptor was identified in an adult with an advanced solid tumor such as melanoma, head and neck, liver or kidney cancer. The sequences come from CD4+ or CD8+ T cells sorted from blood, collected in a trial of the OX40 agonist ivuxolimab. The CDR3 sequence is CASSIGDRGTDTQYF. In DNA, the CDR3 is TGTGCCAGCAGCATAGGTGACAGGGGGACAGATACGCAGTATTTT.